The clone carrying this TCR beta chain was seen just once. Its antigen is still unknown. This CDR3 region has 11 residues. Trimming stripped 6 bases from V and 10 bases from J, with 16 bases between. Germline CDR1 reads DFQATT; CDR2 reads SNEGSKA (reference sequence). The data were taken from a study of cytomegalovirus exposure and HLA in healthy donors. Whole-study findings and limits: As immune exposure information, only CMV serostatus was available. Cytomegalovirus-associated status was assigned to more than 150 TCR beta chains.

Amplification used 60 Vbeta primers and 13 Jbeta primers. Method: immunoSEQ multiplex PCR; TCRdb's copy keeps in-frame clones and lacks some. The table has 110,000 to 150,000 clones, approximately 70% seen once. Material for sequencing was PBMCs. This TCR derives from a woman aged 55-70 years in good health and CMV-seropositive. The chain couples TRBV20-1 to TRBJ2-7, with no clear D. CDR3 protein: CSADPTIYQYF. CDR3 DNA sequence: TGCAGTGCCGACCCGACAATTTACCAGTACTTC.